The rows below give T cell receptor beta chains drawn from one sample of a study of graft-versus-host responses after intestinal transplantation. Method: immunoSEQ multiplex PCR; TCRdb's copy keeps in-frame clones and lacks some. The table lists approximately 77,000 clones, 92% of them singletons, with approximately 0.64% in the top ten. Sequenced material: PBMCs, taken 98 days after intestinal transplantation. The receptors originated from a human patient who received an intestinal transplant, so some T cells may come from the graft donor. Both conserved end residues are part of each CDR3. D genes are given only for firm matches. The size entry is marked missing in some rows and otherwise reads once, few, many or a size class.

D	J	size	V	CDR3	DNA
NA	TRBJ2-5	NA	TRBV9	CASSADGETQYF	TGTGCCAGCAGCGCGGATGGAGAGACCCAGTACTTC
NA	TRBJ2-7	NA	TRBV5-1	CASSLDPISYYEQYF	TGCGCCAGCAGCTTAGACCCGATCAGCTACTACGAGCAGTACTTC
TRBD1	TRBJ2-7	NA	TRBV6-1	CASRDRRYEQYF	TGTGCCAGCCGGGACAGGAGATACGAGCAGTACTTC
NA	TRBJ1-2	NA	TRBV29-1	CSFVHGGGYTF	TGCAGCTTCGTGCATGGAGGTGGCTACACCTTC
TRBD1	TRBJ2-7	NA	TRBV5-1	CASSLGTGYEQYF	TGCGCCAGCAGCTTGGGGACAGGCTACGAGCAGTACTTC
NA	TRBJ2-1	NA	TRBV19	CASRKGGSYNEQFF	TGTGCCAGTAGGAAGGGGGGGTCCTACAATGAGCAGTTCTTC
NA	TRBJ2-7	NA	TRBV11-2	CASSLEGVFTEQYF	TGTGCCAGCAGCTTAGAGGGAGTATTTACCGAGCAGTACTTC
NA	TRBJ1-4	NA	TRBV7-9	CASTYRTANEKLFF	TGTGCCAGCACCTACAGGACAGCTAATGAAAAACTGTTTTTT
NA	TRBJ2-4	NA	TRBV6-5	CASSYIQGAKNIQYF	TGTGCCAGCAGTTACATTCAGGGGGCCAAAAACATTCAGTACTTC
NA	TRBJ2-5	NA	TRBV7-9	CASSSRGTQYF	TGTGCCAGCAGCAGCCGGGGGACCCAGTACTTC
NA	TRBJ1-1	once	TRBV11-2	CASSLFVRGVEAFF	TGTGCCAGCAGCTTGTTCGTTCGTGGTGTTGAAGCTTTCTTT
TRBD1	TRBJ1-1	NA	TRBV5-8	CASSPDREGLNTEAFF	TGTGCCAGCAGCCCGGACAGGGAGGGGTTGAACACTGAAGCTTTCTTT
NA	TRBJ2-7	NA	TRBV5-4	CASSSEGGAAEQYF	TGTGCCAGCAGCTCGGAAGGGGGGGCGGCCGAGCAGTACTTC
NA	TRBJ1-1	NA	TRBV19	CASSMGQTEAFF	TGTGCCAGTAGTATGGGGCAGACCGAAGCTTTCTTT
NA	TRBJ1-1	NA	TRBV5-4	CASSPEYLMNTEAFF	TGTGCCAGCAGCCCAGAGTACCTCATGAACACTGAAGCTTTCTTT
NA	TRBJ2-7	NA	TRBV15	CATSRGTEIAYEQYF	TGTGCCACCAGCAGAGGGACAGAGATTGCCTACGAGCAGTACTTC
TRBD1	TRBJ2-1	NA	TRBV11-3	CASSLMDRENEQFF	TGTGCCAGCAGCTTGATGGACAGGGAAAATGAGCAGTTCTTC
NA	TRBJ2-3	NA	TRBV15	CATRGIGTDTQCF	TGTGCCACCAGGGGGATCGGTACAGATACGCAGTGTTTT
NA	TRBJ1-5	NA	TRBV12-2	CASRLPPGRAHLSNQPQHF	TGTGCAAGTCGCTTACCCCCCGGCAGGGCTCACCTCAGCAATCAGCCCCAGCATTTT
NA	TRBJ2-3	NA	TRBV9	CASSVEGADTQYF	TGTGCCAGCAGCGTAGAGGGGGCAGATACGCAGTATTTT
NA	TRBJ2-2	NA	TRBV7-9	CASSLTGTGELFF	TGTGCCAGCAGCTTAACGGGGACCGGGGAGCTGTTTTTT
NA	TRBJ2-1	NA	TRBV11-2	CASSLTPGLYSNEQFF	TGTGCCAGCAGCTTAACCCCCGGTCTGTATAGCAATGAGCAGTTCTTC
NA	TRBJ2-7	NA	TRBV9	CASSPGTVIYF	TGTGCCAGCAGCCCCGGGACCGTAATTTACTTC
NA	TRBJ2-5	NA	TRBV4-1	CASSQENGGYQETQYF	TGCGCCAGCAGCCAAGAAAACGGGGGCTACCAAGAGACCCAGTACTTC
NA	TRBJ1-1	NA	TRBV19	CASSIGQMNTEAFF	TGTGCCAGTAGTATAGGGCAGATGAACACTGAAGCTTTCTTT
TRBD1	TRBJ2-1	NA	TRBV6-5	CASRGTGVGNEQFF	TGTGCCAGCAGGGGGACAGGGGTTGGGAATGAGCAGTTCTTC
NA	TRBJ1-1	NA	TRBV6-4	CASSGQGCGYTEAFF	TGTGCCAGCAGTGGGCAGGGTTGCGGGTACACTGAAGCTTTCTTT
NA	TRBJ1-5	NA	TRBV4-2	CASSQDSGPNQPQHF	TGTGCCAGCAGCCAAGACTCAGGTCCCAATCAGCCCCAGCATTTT
TRBD1	TRBJ1-4	NA	TRBV2	CASTPDRGGNEKLFF	TGTGCCAGCACTCCAGACAGGGGGGGGAATGAAAAACTGTTTTTT
NA	TRBJ2-7	NA	TRBV27	CASSLGYEQYF	TGTGCCAGCAGTTTAGGCTACGAGCAGTACTTC
TRBD2	TRBJ2-1	NA	TRBV7-9	CASSPSGGAGDEQFF	TGTGCCAGCAGCCCATCCGGGGGGGCCGGGGATGAGCAGTTCTTC
TRBD1	TRBJ2-2	NA	TRBV6-4	CASSDRDTGELFF	TGTGCCAGCAGCGACAGGGACACCGGGGAGCTGTTTTTT
NA	TRBJ2-7	NA	TRBV5-4	CASSQGIRTYEQYF	TGTGCCAGCAGCCAAGGAATCAGGACCTACGAGCAGTACTTC
NA	TRBJ1-6	NA	TRBV27	CASSFPTDNSPLHF	TGTGCCAGCAGTTTTCCGACGGATAATTCACCCCTCCACTTT
TRBD2	TRBJ2-2	NA	TRBV4-1	CASSQGGGARNTGELFF	TGCGCCAGCAGCCAAGGGGGAGGGGCGCGGAACACCGGGGAGCTGTTTTTT
TRBD2	TRBJ2-1	NA	TRBV9	CASNLAGYNEQFF	TGTGCCAGCAACTTAGCGGGATACAATGAGCAGTTCTTC
TRBD1	TRBJ2-1	NA	TRBV27	CASSFPGTGSNEQFF	TGTGCCAGCAGTTTCCCCGGGACAGGGTCGAATGAGCAGTTCTTC
NA	TRBJ2-5	NA	TRBV5-1	CASSLGQLQETQYF	TGCGCCAGCAGCTTGGGACAGCTTCAAGAGACCCAGTACTTC
NA	TRBJ2-1	NA	TRBV15	CATRGSERDNEQFF	TGTGCCACCAGGGGCAGCGAGCGGGACAATGAGCAGTTCTTC
NA	TRBJ2-2	NA	TRBV28	CASSLDQGEAGELFF	TGTGCCAGCAGTTTAGATCAGGGGGAGGCCGGGGAGCTGTTTTTT
TRBD2	TRBJ2-2	NA	TRBV6-1	CASSSGGDTGELFF	TGTGCCAGCAGTAGCGGGGGGGACACCGGGGAGCTGTTTTTT
NA	TRBJ1-1	NA	TRBV7-3	CASSLGPPGTEAFF	TGTGCCAGCAGCTTAGGACCACCAGGCACTGAAGCTTTCTTT
NA	TRBJ1-1	NA	TRBV19	CASGIDGYTEAFF	TGTGCCAGTGGTATTGACGGATACACTGAAGCTTTCTTT
NA	TRBJ1-2	few	TRBV6-6	CASSRLGQGYGYTF	TGTGCCAGCAGTCGCCTTGGACAAGGGTATGGCTACACCTTC
NA	TRBJ1-1	NA	TRBV27	CASSLRKLVDMNTEAFF	TGTGCCAGCAGTTTACGTAAACTCGTGGATATGAACACTGAAGCTTTCTTT
TRBD1	TRBJ2-7	once	TRBV5-1	CASSFAGTGVYEQYF	TGCGCCAGCAGTTTTGCCGGGACAGGGGTCTACGAGCAGTACTTC
NA	TRBJ2-7	few	TRBV28	CASSPTPPQSSYEQYF	TGTGCCAGCAGTCCTACCCCGCCCCAGAGCTCCTACGAGCAGTACTTC
NA	TRBJ1-5	NA	TRBV5-1	CASSLEGSVNQPQHF	TGCGCCAGCAGCTTGGAAGGTTCAGTAAATCAGCCCCAGCATTTT
NA	TRBJ2-7	NA	TRBV4-1	CASSQDPDFPWSYEQYF	TGCGCCAGCAGCCAAGATCCAGACTTCCCCTGGTCCTACGAGCAGTACTTC
TRBD1	TRBJ2-1	NA	TRBV5-4	CASSSMDRGYEQFF	TGTGCCAGCAGCTCCATGGACAGGGGCTATGAGCAGTTCTTC
NA	TRBJ2-1	few	TRBV5-1	CASSASRNEQFF	TGCGCCAGCAGCGCGTCTAGGAATGAGCAGTTCTTC
NA	TRBJ2-4	NA	TRBV2	CASSEESARAFGQYF	TGTGCCAGCAGTGAAGAGAGTGCTAGGGCATTTGGCCAGTACTTC
NA	TRBJ1-1	NA	TRBV7-6	CASSLKAGPNTEAFF	TGTGCCAGCAGCTTAAAGGCAGGGCCAAACACTGAAGCTTTCTTT
NA	TRBJ2-3	NA	TRBV28	CASSLAGARTDTQYF	TGTGCCAGCAGTTTAGCAGGGGCGAGGACAGATACGCAGTATTTT
TRBD1	TRBJ1-2	NA	TRBV6-6	CASSPRTGSNTF	TGTGCCAGCAGTCCCAGGACAGGGTCGAACACCTTC